This TCR beta chain was sequenced in a study of shared clonotypes between healthy human individuals. Study details: Donors, aged 18 to 49, were two women and a few men.

Study results and caveats: Between several donors, naive CD4 clonotypes were shared at a level of around 5.2%. The donor pool, a small one, limited the genetic and exposure-history diversity represented.

Remarks on this clone: Its antigen remains unknown.

Sequenced by immunoSEQ multiplex PCR; TCRdb stores in-frame clones only, minus some. The table includes 2,500,000 or so clones, more than 90% detected once. The germline V gene has CDR1 SGHRS and CDR2 YFSETQ. This CDR3 contains 12 residues. V lost 0 bases and J 7 bases, leaving 7 bases between the germline ends. The sample consisted of naive CD4+ T cells sorted from blood. Subset of the sample: CD45RA+ positively selected. The chain recombines TRBV5-1 with TRBJ2-5, with no clear D. The origin of this receptor is a man between 18 and 29 years old in good health. This CDR3 reads CASSLESGTQYF. The CDR3 DNA is TGCGCCAGCAGCTTGGAATCGGGGACCCAGTACTTC.